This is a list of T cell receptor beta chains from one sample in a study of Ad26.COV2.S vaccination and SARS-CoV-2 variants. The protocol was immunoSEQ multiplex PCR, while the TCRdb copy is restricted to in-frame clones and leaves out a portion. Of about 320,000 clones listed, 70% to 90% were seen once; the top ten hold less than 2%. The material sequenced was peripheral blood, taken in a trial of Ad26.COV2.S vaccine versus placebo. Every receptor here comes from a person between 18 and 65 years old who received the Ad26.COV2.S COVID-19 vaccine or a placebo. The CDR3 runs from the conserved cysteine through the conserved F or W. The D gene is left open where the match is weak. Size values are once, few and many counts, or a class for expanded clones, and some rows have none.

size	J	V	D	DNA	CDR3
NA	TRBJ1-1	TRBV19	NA	TGTGCCAGTAGTACTGGGGCGAACACTGAAGCTTTCTTT	CASSTGANTEAFF
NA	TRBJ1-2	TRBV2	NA	TGTGCCAGCAGTGAAGATTGGGGCTATGGCTACACCTTC	CASSEDWGYGYTF
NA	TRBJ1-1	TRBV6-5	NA	TGTGCCAGCAGTTACCGAGGGGTTGCTGAAGCTTTCTTT	CASSYRGVAEAFF
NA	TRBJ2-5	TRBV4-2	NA	TGTGCCAGCAGCCAAGGATCCCGCGATAGCCAAGAGACCCAGTACTTC	CASSQGSRDSQETQYF
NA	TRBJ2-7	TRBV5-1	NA	TGCGCCAGCAGCTTAGGTCCTAGCCTAACCTACGAGCAGTACTTC	CASSLGPSLTYEQYF
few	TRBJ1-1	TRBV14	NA	TGTGCCAGCAGCTCCCAAAGGAACACTGAAGCTTTCTTT	CASSSQRNTEAFF
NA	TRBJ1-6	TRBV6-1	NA	TGTGCCAGCAGTGACCAAAACTATAATTCACCCCTCCACTTT	CASSDQNYNSPLHF
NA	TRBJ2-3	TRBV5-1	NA	TGCGCCAGCAGCTTGATAGAGCTCACAGATACGCAGTATTTT	CASSLIELTDTQYF
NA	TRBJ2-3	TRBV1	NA	TGCACCAGCAGCTCCCGGCGCCTAGCGGGGGGGCGGGGCACAGATACGCAGTATTTT	CTSSSRRLAGGRGTDTQYF
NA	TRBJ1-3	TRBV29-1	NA	TGCAGCGTTGGGCTAGGGGGGACAATGGACACCATATATTTT	CSVGLGGTMDTIYF
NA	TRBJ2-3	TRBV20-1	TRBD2	TGCAGCACGGGGAGGGGAGATACGCAGTATTTT	CSTGRGDTQYF
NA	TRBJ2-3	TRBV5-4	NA	TGTGCCAGTGCTGCCATAGGGGGCACAGATACGCAGTATTTT	CASAAIGGTDTQYF
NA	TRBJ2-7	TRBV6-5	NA	TGTGCCAGCAGACCACAGGGCTACGAGCAGTACTTC	CASRPQGYEQYF
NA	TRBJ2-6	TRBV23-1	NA	TGCGCCAGCAGTCGGCACGAGGGGTGTGGGGCCAACGTCCTGACTTTC	CASSRHEGCGANVLTF
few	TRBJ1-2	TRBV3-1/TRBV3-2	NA	TGTGCCAGCAGCCAATTTTGGGGCTACACCTTC	CASSQFWGYTF
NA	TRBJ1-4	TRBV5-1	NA	TGCGCCAGCAGCTTGGGCACGTGGCTAGGGGGTAATGAAAAACTGTTTTTT	CASSLGTWLGGNEKLFF
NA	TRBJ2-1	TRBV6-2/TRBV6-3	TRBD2	TGTGCCAGCAGTCTAGCGGGGGGGGCATACAATGAGCAGTTCTTC	CASSLAGGAYNEQFF
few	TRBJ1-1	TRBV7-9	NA	TGTGCCAGCAGCTTAGACGTCCAGAACACTGAAGCTTTCTTT	CASSLDVQNTEAFF
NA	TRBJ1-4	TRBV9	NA	TGTGCCAGCAGCTCGAAAGGAGAGGGGTCTGGAAAACTGTTTTTT	CASSSKGEGSGKLFF
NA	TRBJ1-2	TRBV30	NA	TGTGCCTGGAGTGCCCCTATCGGGACCCTCCGGAGAGGCTACACCTTC	CAWSAPIGTLRRGYTF
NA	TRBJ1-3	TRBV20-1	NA	TGCAGTGCTGAAGGGGGGAACACCATATATTTT	CSAEGGNTIYF
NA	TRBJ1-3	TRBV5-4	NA	TGTGCCAGCAGCTTGGGGGCAGAAAGAAACACCATATATTTT	CASSLGAERNTIYF
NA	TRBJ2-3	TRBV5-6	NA	TGTGCCAGCAGCTTCTCCCCACCAGATACGCAGTATTTT	CASSFSPPDTQYF
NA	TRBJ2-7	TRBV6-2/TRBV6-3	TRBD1	TGTGCCAGCAGCGGGGACAGGGCCCTCTACGAGCAGTACTTC	CASSGDRALYEQYF
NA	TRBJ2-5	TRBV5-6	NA	TGTGCCAGCAGCTTGTGGGGGGATTCAGAGACCCAGTACTTC	CASSLWGDSETQYF
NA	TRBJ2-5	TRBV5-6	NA	TGTGCCAGCAGCTTGCCCACAGGGCAAGAGACCCAGTACTTC	CASSLPTGQETQYF
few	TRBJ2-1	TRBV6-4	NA	TGTGCCAGCAGTGACCTTAGGAATGAGCAGTTCTTC	CASSDLRNEQFF
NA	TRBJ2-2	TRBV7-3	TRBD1	TGTGCCAGCAGCTTCCGGGGACAGTCAAACACCGGGGAGCTGTTTTTT	CASSFRGQSNTGELFF
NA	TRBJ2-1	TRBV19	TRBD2	TGTGCCAGTAGTAGACTAGCGGGGCCTACCAAAGGTAACAATGAGCAGTTCTTC	CASSRLAGPTKGNNEQFF
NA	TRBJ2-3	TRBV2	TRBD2	TGTGCCAGCAGTGTACTAGCGGGGGGAATAGATACGCAGTATTTT	CASSVLAGGIDTQYF
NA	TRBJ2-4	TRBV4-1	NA	TGCGCCAGCAGCGAGGGGGGGTGGGCCAAAAACATTCAGTACTTC	CASSEGGWAKNIQYF